The 20 T cell receptor beta chains listed next were all sequenced from one sample in a study of T cell responses to AZD1222 COVID-19 vaccine. TCRdb's table, derived via immunoSEQ multiplex PCR, lists solely in-frame clones and lacks some. The sample includes some 200,000 clones, roughly 91% of them seen just once. Sequencing used peripheral blood, obtained on day 0 of MenACWY control vaccination. These receptors were taken from an adult in good health.

The chain uses TRBV4-1 and TRBJ1-6, with D tentatively TRBD1 (6 bases). The germline CDR1 and CDR2 sequences are MGHRA and YSYEKL. Trimming pared 0 bases from V and 10 bases from J, leaving 19 bases between. This CDR3 contains 17 residues. CDR3 protein: CASSQESRGRGRSPLHF. The CDR3 coding sequence is TGCGCCAGCAGCCAAGAAAGTCGGGGCAGGGGACGCTCACCCCTCCACTTT.

The gene calls are TRBV4-3 and TRBJ1-6; 7 nucleotides agree with TRBD1. Germline V gene data show CDR1 as LGHNA and CDR2 as YSLEER. The ends lost 0 bases at V and 11 bases at J; junction bases unmatched: 7. The CDR3 runs 15 residues. The CDR3 reads CASSQEGTARPPLHF. CDR3 DNA: TGCGCCAGCAGCCAAGAAGGGACAGCTAGGCCACCCCTCCACTTT.

This chain connects TRBV24-1 to TRBJ2-3, with D hard to call. The germline CDR1 and CDR2 sequences are KGHDR and SFDVKD. This CDR3 region has 13 residues. Trimming pared 0 bases from V and 2 bases from J, leaving 2 bases between. The CDR3 sequence: CATSDLATDTQYF. The CDR3 DNA reads TGTGCCACCAGTGATTTGGCCACAGATACGCAGTATTTT.

This sequence joins TRBV30 and TRBJ2-4; D unresolved. Between the trimmed V and J ends, which lost 0 bases and 0 bases, there was a span of 9 bases. The V gene's germline CDR1 is GTSNPN and CDR2 SVGIG (reference sequence). This CDR3 region has 15 residues. The CDR3 region has the DNA TGTGCCTGGAGTGTAAACAGCCTAGCCAAAAACATTCAGTACTTC. It specifies CAWSVNSLAKNIQYF.

This chain connects TRBV7-8 to TRBJ1-3; maybe TRBD1 (6 bases). Trimming took 5 bases from V and 4 from J, leaving 18 bases between them. The CDR3 loop spans 16 amino acids. Germline CDR1 and CDR2: SGHVS and FQNEAQ. The DNA of the CDR3 is TGTGCCAGCAGCCTGCGACTGGGGGCAGGGGGAAACACCATATATTTT. Protein: CASSLRLGAGGNTIYF.

The V call is TRBV12-5, the J call TRBJ1-2, with 8 bases that match TRBD1. V dropped 5 bases and J dropped 6; count of bases not matched to a gene: 8. The CDR3 has 14 amino acids. Germline CDR1 LGHNT, CDR2 FRNRAP. CDR3 protein: CASGGGTGANGYTF. CDR3 DNA sequence: TGTGCTAGTGGTGGGGGGACAGGTGCTAATGGCTACACCTTC.

The V and J genes are TRBV5-1 and TRBJ1-1, with no clear D. CDR3 size: 15 residues. Trimming removed 4 bases at V and 0 bases at J, with 13 bases between. Per the germline V gene, CDR1 is SGHRS and CDR2 is YFSETQ. CDR3 bases: TGCGCCAGCAGCCGTCCGGGCTTCATGAACACTGAAGCTTTCTTT. It is translated as CASSRPGFMNTEAFF.

The chain has TRBV5-1 and TRBJ2-7; possibly TRBD2 for D (5 bases). Trimming pared 0 bases from V and 5 bases from J, leaving 18 bases between. This CDR3 region has 16 residues. The germline CDR1 and CDR2 sequences are SGHRS and YFSETQ. The CDR3 protein is CASSLDRAATGNEQYF. The CDR3 coding sequence is TGCGCCAGCAGCTTGGACAGAGCGGCAACCGGGAACGAGCAGTACTTC.

The rearrangement uses TRBV13 and TRBJ1-3; D is uncertain. Germline lookup yields CDR1 PRHDT and CDR2 FYEKMQ (reference sequence). V was clipped by 4 bases and J by 10 bases, with 17 bases between them. The length of the CDR3 is 14 residues. CDR3 residues: CASSSEERESTIYF. DNA of the CDR3: TGTGCCAGCAGCTCCGAGGAGAGGGAATCTACCATATATTTT. Looking up the rest from reference TRBV13 and TRBJ1-3 gives the full variable domain: AAGVIQSPRHLIKEKRETATLKCYPIPRHDTVYWYQQGPGQDPQFLISFYEKMQSDKGSIPDRFSAQQFSDYHSELNMSSLELGDSALYFCASSSEERESTIYFGEGSWLTVV.

The rearrangement uses TRBV11-2 and TRBJ2-1; D gene ambiguous. Trimming stripped 0 bases from V and 7 bases from J, with 13 bases between. The CDR3 length is 15 residues. CDR1 and CDR2 (germline): SGHAT, FQNNGV. Here the CDR3 reads CASSLDPNYGNEQFF. CDR3 in DNA: TGTGCCAGCAGCTTAGATCCCAACTATGGGAATGAGCAGTTCTTC.

The chain carries TRBV18 and TRBJ1-4; 8 nucleotides agree with TRBD1. Germline lookup yields CDR1 KGHSH and CDR2 LQKENI. This CDR3 spans 15 amino acids. J gave up 8 bases and V 0 bases, and 5 bases lay outside the gene matches. CDR3 protein: CASSPPGQVGEKLFF. CDR3 nucleotides: TGTGCCAGCTCACCACCGGGACAGGTGGGGGAAAAACTGTTTTTT.

The gene calls are TRBV11-1 and TRBJ2-7; no clear D gene. The CDR3 sequence is 14 residues long. Trimming removed 1 base from V and 2 bases from J, with 9 bases in between. Germline V gives CDR1 SGHAT, CDR2 FQDESV (reference sequence). The CDR3 bases are TGTGCCAGCAGCTTAGTACACGGTCCCTACGAGCAGTACTTC. Translating gives CASSLVHGPYEQYF.

This clone turned up a few times. This sequence joins TRBV18 and TRBJ2-3; 8 nucleotides match TRBD2. With V trimmed by 5 bases and J by 2 bases, 6 bases remained unmatched. The CDR3 sequence is 15 residues long. Germline values: CDR1 KGHSH, CDR2 LQKENI. As DNA, the CDR3 is TGTGCCAGCTCAAGCTATAGCGGGGACACAGATACGCAGTATTTT. It yields the protein CASSSYSGDTDTQYF. The variable domain in full, completed from reference TRBV18 and TRBJ2-3, reads NAGVMQNPRHLVRRRGQEARLRCSPMKGHSHVYWYRQLPEEGLKFMVYLQKENIIDESGMPKERFSAEFPKEGPSILRIQQVVRGDSAAYFCASSSYSGDTDTQYFGPGTRLTVL.

The chain has TRBV25-1 and TRBJ1-1, with D possibly being TRBD1 (5 bases). Deletions cut 5 bases from V and 4 bases from J, with 14 bases between. The CDR3 is 14 residues long. The germline V gene has CDR1 MGHDK and CDR2 SYGVNS. CDR3 DNA sequence: TGTGCCAGCAGTTCGGGGGGTAGGACCACTGAAGCTTTCTTT. It encodes CASSSGGRTTEAFF.

The gene calls are TRBV7-2 and TRBJ2-2; D perhaps matches TRBD2 (6 bases). CDR3 length: 17 amino acids. Trimming took off 5 bases at V and 8 bases at J, with 24 bases between the two ends. Germline V gene lookup returns CDR1 SGHTA and CDR2 FQGNSA. In DNA, the CDR3 is TGTGCCAGCAGCCTCATTTCTGGGACTGACCACCGTGGGGAGCTGTTTTTT. It encodes CASSLISGTDHRGELFF. Combining the CDR3 with reference TRBV7-2 and TRBJ2-2 gives the whole variable domain GAGVSQSPSNKVTEKGKDVELRCDPISGHTALYWYRQSLGQGLEFLIYFQGNSAPDKSGLPSDRFSAERTGGSVSTLTIQRTQQEDSAVYLCASSLISGTDHRGELFFGEGSRLTVL.

This CDR3 is CASSITGLMNTEAFF. CDR3 DNA sequence: TGTGCCAGTAGTATTACAGGGCTCATGAACACTGAAGCTTTCTTT. The chain couples TRBV19 to TRBJ1-1; D perhaps matches TRBD1 (6 bases). The germline CDR1 and CDR2 sequences are LNHDA and SQIVND (reference sequence). The CDR3 extends over 15 amino acids. V was cut by 3 bases and J by 0 bases, with 11 bases left in between.

The chain is built from TRBV7-9 and TRBJ2-5; D uncertain. Germline-derived CDR1 and CDR2 are SEHNR and FQNEAQ (reference sequence). V lost 2 bases and J lost 1, with 5 bases in between. CDR3 length: 13 residues. The CDR3 region is CASSLFPQETQYF. The CDR3 DNA reads TGTGCCAGCAGCTTATTCCCCCAAGAGACCCAGTACTTC.

V gene TRBV7-9 combines with J gene TRBJ1-4, with TRBD1 identical over 8 bases. There are 16 residues in the CDR3. Germline CDR1 and CDR2: SEHNR and FQNEAQ (reference sequence). The V gene end was trimmed by 6 bases and the J gene end by 7 bases; junction bases not matched to a gene: 13. The CDR3 protein is CASRITKDRVSEKLFF. For the CDR3, the DNA is TGTGCCAGCAGAATAACGAAGGACAGGGTCTCTGAAAAACTGTTTTTT.

This clone was picked up one time. The CDR3 sequence is CASSMGQRNTEAFF. DNA of the CDR3: TGTGCCAGTAGTATGGGTCAGAGGAACACTGAAGCTTTCTTT. This chain links TRBV19 with TRBJ1-1; D ambiguous. The CDR3 is 14 residues long. The germline V and J ends were trimmed by 3 bases and 1 base, with 9 bases remaining between them. Germline V gene data show CDR1 as LNHDA and CDR2 as SQIVND (reference sequence).

The rearrangement links TRBV15 to TRBJ2-2, with TRBD1 matching over 12 bases. With 2 bases clipped from V and 5 bases from J, the junction kept 9 bases outside the gene matches. The CDR3 consists of 18 residues. Germline V lookup: CDR1 LNHNV, CDR2 YYDKDF (reference sequence). The CDR3 sequence is CATSRLMGQGARTGELFF. The CDR3 nucleotides read TGTGCCACCAGCAGACTTATGGGACAGGGGGCTCGGACCGGGGAGCTGTTTTTT.